This T cell receptor (beta chain) was obtained from a study of beta chain features in type 1 diabetes. General study results and limits: In all four CD4+ subsets, TCRB CDR3 length was significantly, moderately reduced in type 1 diabetes.

The authors reverse transcribed all of the isolated RNA, so sequencing captured expressed TCRB transcripts. Some clones are missing from TCRdb's copy, which holds only in-frame ones; the method was immunoSEQ multiplex PCR. The sample includes a few hundred thousand clones, 15% of them seen just once. This clone has just a few counts. Its cognate antigen is unknown. This receptor was taken from a man aged 18 to 30 with type 1 diabetes. The sample comprised naive CD4+ T cells from blood.

This CDR3 reads CASSGSPGQGNNEQFF. Here the CDR3 DNA reads TGTGCCAGCAGTGGATCACCGGGACAGGGAAACAATGAGCAGTTCTTC. V is TRBV28 and J is TRBJ2-1, with 9 bases fitting TRBD1. Germline assignment: CDR1 MDHEN and CDR2 SYDVKM. This CDR3 spans 16 amino acids. Trimming cost V 5 bases and J 5 bases; bases outside gene matches: 10.